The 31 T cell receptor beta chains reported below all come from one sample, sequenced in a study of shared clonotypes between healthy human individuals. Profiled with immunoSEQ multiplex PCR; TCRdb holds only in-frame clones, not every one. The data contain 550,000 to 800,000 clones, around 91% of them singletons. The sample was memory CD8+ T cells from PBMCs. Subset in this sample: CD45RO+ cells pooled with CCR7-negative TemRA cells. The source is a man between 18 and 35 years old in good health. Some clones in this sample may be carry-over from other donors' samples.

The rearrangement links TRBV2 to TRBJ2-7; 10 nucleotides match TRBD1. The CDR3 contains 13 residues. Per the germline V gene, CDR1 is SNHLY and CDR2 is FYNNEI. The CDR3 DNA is TGTGCTGGAGGACGGGACAGGGGTGGCGAGCAGTACTTC. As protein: CAGGRDRGGEQYF. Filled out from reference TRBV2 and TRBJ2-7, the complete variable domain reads EPEVTQTPSHQVTQMGQEVILRCVPISNHLYFYWYRQILGQKVEFLVSFYNNEISEKSEIFDDQFSVERPDGSNFTLKIRSTKLEDSAMYFCAGGRDRGGEQYFGPGTRLTVT.

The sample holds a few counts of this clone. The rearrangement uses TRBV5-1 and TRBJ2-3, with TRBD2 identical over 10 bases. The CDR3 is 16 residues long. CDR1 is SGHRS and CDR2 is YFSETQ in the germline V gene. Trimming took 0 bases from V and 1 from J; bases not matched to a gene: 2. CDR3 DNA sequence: TGCGCCAGCAGCTTGGGAGCGGGAGGGCGCACAGATACGCAGTATTTT. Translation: CASSLGAGGRTDTQYF.

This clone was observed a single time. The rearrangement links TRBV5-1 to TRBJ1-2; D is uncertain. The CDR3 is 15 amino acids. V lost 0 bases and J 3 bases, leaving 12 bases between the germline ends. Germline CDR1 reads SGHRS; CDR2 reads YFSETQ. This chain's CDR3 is CASSLALGADYGYTF. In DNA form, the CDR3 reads TGCGCCAGCAGCTTGGCCCTGGGAGCAGACTATGGCTACACCTTC. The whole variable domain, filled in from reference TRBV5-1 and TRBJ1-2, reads KAGVTQTPRYLIKTRGQQVTLSCSPISGHRSVSWYQQTPGQGLQFLFEYFSETQRNKGNFPGRFSGRQFSNSRSEMNVSTLELGDSALYLCASSLALGADYGYTFGSGTRLTVV.

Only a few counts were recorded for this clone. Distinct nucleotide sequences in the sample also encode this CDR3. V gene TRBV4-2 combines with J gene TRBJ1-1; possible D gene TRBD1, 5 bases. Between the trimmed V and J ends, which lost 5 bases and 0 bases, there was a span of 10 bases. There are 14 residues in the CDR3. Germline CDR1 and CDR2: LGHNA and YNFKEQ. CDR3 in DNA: TGTGCCAGCAGCGGGGACGGCATGAACACTGAAGCTTTCTTT. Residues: CASSGDGMNTEAFF.

The chain's CDR3 is CASSPGLAGGSPREDTQYF. As DNA, the CDR3 is TGTGCCAGCAGCCCCGGACTAGCGGGGGGGTCGCCCCGGGAAGATACGCAGTATTTT. V usage is TRBV7-3 and J usage is TRBJ2-3; 15 bases map to TRBD2. V lost 5 bases and J lost 5; bases outside the gene matches: 14. Germline V gene lookup returns CDR1 SGHTA and CDR2 FQGTGA. The CDR3 sequence is 19 residues long.

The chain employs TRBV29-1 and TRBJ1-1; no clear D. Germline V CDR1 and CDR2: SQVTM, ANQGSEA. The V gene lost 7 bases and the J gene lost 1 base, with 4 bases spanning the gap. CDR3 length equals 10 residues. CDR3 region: CSGQNTEAFF. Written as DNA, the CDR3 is TGCAGCGGGCAGAACACTGAAGCTTTCTTT. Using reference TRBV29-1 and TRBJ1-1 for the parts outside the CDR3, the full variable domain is SAVISQKPSRDICQRGTSLTIQCQVDSQVTMMFWYRQQPGQSLTLIATANQGSEATYESGFVIDKFPISRPNLTFSTLTVSNMSPEDSSIYLCSGQNTEAFFGQGTRLTVV.

The CDR3 nucleotides are TGTGCCAGCAGTTTACCGACCGCTCTGGGTTTCCAAGAGACCCAGTACTTC. Protein: CASSLPTALGFQETQYF. The chain combines TRBV28 with TRBJ2-5, with D unclear. Trimming took 2 bases from V and 1 from J, leaving 17 bases between them. Germline V gene data show CDR1 as MDHEN and CDR2 as SYDVKM. This CDR3 is 17 amino acids long.

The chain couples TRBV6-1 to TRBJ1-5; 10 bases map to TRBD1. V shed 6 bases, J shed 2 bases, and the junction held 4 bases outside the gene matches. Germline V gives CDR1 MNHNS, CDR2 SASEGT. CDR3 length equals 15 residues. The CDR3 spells CASSSGTGGNQPQHF. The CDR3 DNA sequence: TGTGCCAGCAGCTCCGGGACAGGGGGCAATCAGCCCCAGCATTTT.

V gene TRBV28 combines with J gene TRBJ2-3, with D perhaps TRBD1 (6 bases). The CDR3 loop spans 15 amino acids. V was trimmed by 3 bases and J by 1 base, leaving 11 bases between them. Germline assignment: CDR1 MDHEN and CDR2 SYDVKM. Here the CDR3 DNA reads TGTGCCAGCAGTTTCTATGCAGGGGGCACAGATACGCAGTATTTT. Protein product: CASSFYAGGTDTQYF.

CDR3 sequence: CASSPYGGTGLGGTQYF. The CDR3, as DNA: TGCGCCAGCAGCCCCTACGGGGGAACAGGATTGGGCGGGACCCAGTACTTC. V usage is TRBV4-3 and J usage is TRBJ2-5; TRBD2 might be the D (6 bases). With 4 bases removed from V and 7 bases from J, the gap between germline ends came to 25 bases. The CDR3 spans 17 residues. Germline-derived CDR1 and CDR2 are LGHNA and YSLEER.

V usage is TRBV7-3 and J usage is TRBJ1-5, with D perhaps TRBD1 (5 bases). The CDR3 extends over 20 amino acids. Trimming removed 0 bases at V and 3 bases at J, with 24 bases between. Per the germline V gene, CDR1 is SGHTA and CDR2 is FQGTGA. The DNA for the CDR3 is TGTGCCAGCAGCTTAACGCGATTAATTTACGCAGGGTTAAACAATCAGCCCCAGCATTTT. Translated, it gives CASSLTRLIYAGLNNQPQHF.

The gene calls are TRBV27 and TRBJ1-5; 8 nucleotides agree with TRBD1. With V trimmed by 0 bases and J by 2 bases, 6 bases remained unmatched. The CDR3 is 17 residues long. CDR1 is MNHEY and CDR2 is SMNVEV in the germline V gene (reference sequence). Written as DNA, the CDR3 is TGTGCCAGCAGTTTATCGACAGGGGTCTTTGGCAATCAGCCCCAGCATTTT. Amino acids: CASSLSTGVFGNQPQHF.

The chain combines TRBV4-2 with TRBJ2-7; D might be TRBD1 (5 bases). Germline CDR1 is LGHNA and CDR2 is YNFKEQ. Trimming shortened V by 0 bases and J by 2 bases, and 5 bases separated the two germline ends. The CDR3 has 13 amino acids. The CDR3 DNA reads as TGTGCCAGCAGCCAAGAGACAGCCTACGAGCAGTACTTC. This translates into CASSQETAYEQYF.

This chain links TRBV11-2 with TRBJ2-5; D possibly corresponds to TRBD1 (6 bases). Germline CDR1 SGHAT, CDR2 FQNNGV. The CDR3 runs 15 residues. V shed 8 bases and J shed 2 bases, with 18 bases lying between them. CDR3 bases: TGTGCCAGCGAGGTCGCCGGGACACTACAAGAGACCCAGTACTTC. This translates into CASEVAGTLQETQYF.

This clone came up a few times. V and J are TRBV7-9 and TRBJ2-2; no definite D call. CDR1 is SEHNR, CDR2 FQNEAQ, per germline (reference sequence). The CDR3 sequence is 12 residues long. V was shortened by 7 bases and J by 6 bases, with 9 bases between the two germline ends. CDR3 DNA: TGTGCCAGCATCTGGAAGGCCGGGGAGCTGTTTTTT. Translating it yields CASIWKAGELFF.

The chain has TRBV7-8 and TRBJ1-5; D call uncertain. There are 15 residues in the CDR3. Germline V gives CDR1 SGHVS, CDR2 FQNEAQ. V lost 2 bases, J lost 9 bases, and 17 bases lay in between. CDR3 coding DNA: TGTGCCAGCAGCTTACAGCCACAGATAGATAGGCCCCAGCATTTT. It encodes CASSLQPQIDRPQHF.

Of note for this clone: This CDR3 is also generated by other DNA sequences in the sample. CDR3 coding DNA: TGTGCCAGCAGTTACTCAACAGAATCCTACGAGCAGTACTTC. Translating gives CASSYSTESYEQYF. V is TRBV6-5 and J is TRBJ2-7; D call uncertain. CDR1 and CDR2 from the germline V gene are MNHEY and SVGAGI. The CDR3 spans 14 residues. The V end lost 0 bases, the J end lost 1 base, and 7 bases lay between the germline ends.

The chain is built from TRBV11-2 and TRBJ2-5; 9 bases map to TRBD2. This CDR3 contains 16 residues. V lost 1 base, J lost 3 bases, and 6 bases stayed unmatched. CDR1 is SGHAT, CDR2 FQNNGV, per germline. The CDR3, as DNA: TGTGCCAGCAGCTTAGCTGTGGCTAGCGGGAAAGAGACCCAGTACTTC. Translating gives CASSLAVASGKETQYF.

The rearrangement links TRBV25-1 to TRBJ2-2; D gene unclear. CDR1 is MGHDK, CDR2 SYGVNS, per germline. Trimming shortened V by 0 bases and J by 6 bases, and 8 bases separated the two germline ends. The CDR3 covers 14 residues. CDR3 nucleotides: TGTGCCAGCAGTGAATATGATAGCCCCGGGGAGCTGTTTTTT. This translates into CASSEYDSPGELFF.

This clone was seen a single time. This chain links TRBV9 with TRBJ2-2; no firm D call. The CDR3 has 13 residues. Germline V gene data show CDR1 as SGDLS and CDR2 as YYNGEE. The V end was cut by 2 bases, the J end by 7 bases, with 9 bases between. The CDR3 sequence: CASSVLGIGELFF. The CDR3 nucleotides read TGTGCCAGCAGCGTCCTGGGGATCGGGGAGCTGTTTTTT.

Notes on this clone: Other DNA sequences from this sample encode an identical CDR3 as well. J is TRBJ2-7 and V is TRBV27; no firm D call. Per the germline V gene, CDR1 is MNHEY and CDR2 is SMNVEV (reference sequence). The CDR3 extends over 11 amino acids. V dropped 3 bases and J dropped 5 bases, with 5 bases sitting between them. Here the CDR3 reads CASSFGNEQYF. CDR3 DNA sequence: TGTGCCAGCAGTTTCGGAAACGAGCAGTACTTC.

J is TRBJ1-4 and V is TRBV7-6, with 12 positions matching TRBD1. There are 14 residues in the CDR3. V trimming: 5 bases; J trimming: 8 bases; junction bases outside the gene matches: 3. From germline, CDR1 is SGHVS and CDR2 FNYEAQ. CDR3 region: CASSPGQGAEKLFF. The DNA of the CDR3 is TGTGCCAGCAGCCCGGGACAGGGGGCGGAAAAACTGTTTTTT.

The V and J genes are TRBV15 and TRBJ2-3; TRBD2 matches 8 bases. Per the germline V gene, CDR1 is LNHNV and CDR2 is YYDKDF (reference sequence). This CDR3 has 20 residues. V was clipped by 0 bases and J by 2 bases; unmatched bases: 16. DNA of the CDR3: TGTGCCACCAGCAGAGATAACGGGAGGGGCGCGGGGGGCCTCACAGATACGCAGTATTTT. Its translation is CATSRDNGRGAGGLTDTQYF.

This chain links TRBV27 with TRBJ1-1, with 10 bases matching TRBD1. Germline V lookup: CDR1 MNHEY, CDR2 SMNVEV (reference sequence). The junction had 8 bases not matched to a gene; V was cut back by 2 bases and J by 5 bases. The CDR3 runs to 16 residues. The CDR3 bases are TGTGCCAGCAGTTTACCCCCCGGGACAGGGGAAACTGAAGCTTTCTTT. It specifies CASSLPPGTGETEAFF.

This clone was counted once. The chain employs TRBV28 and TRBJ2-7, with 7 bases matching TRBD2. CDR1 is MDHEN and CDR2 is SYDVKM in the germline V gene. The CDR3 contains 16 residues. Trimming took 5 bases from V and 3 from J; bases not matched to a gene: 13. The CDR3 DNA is TGTGCCAGCAGTCCCCCCCCTTCTAGCGGAATCTACGAGCAGTACTTC. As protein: CASSPPPSSGIYEQYF. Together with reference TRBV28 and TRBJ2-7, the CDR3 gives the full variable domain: DVKVTQSSRYLVKRTGEKVFLECVQDMDHENMFWYRQDPGLGLRLIYFSYDVKMKEKGDIPEGYSVSREKKERFSLILESASTNQTSMYLCASSPPPSSGIYEQYFGPGTRLTVT.

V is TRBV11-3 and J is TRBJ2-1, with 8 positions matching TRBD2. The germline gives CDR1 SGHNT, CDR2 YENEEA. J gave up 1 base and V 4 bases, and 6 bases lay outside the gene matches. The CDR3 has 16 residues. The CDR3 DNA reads TGTGCCAGCAGCTCCGGGGGGGTAGGGTCCTACAATGAGCAGTTCTTC. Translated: CASSSGGVGSYNEQFF.

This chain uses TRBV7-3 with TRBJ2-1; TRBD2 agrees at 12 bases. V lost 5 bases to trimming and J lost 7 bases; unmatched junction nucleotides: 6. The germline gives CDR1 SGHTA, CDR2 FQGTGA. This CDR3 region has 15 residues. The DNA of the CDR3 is TGTGCCAGCAGCACGGGACTAGCGGGTACAAATGAGCAGTTCTTC. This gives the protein CASSTGLAGTNEQFF.

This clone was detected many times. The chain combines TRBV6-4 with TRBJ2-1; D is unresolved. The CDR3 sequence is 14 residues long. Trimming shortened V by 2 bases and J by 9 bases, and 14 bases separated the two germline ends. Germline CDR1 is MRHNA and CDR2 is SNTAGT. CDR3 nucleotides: TGTGCCAGCAGTGACGACCTCCAATCCAGTGAGCAGTTCTTC. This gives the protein CASSDDLQSSEQFF.

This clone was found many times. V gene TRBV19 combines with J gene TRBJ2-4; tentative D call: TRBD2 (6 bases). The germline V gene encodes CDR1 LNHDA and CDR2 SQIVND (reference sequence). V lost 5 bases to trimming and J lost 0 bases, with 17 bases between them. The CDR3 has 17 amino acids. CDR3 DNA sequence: TGTGCCAGTAGTCTCTTCCCGGGAGCACTAGCCAAAAACATTCAGTACTTC. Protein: CASSLFPGALAKNIQYF. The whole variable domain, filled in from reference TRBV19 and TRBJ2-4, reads DGGITQSPKYLFRKEGQNVTLSCEQNLNHDAMYWYRQDPGQGLRLIYYSQIVNDFQKGDIAEGYSVSREKKESFPLTVTSAQKNPTAFYLCASSLFPGALAKNIQYFGAGTRLSVL.

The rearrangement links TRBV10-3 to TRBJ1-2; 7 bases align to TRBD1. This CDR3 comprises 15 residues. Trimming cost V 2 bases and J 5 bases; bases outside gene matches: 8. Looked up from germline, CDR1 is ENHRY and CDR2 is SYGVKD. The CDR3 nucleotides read TGTGCCATCAGTGAGACCGGGACAGAATTATATGGCTACACCTTC. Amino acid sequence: CAISETGTELYGYTF.

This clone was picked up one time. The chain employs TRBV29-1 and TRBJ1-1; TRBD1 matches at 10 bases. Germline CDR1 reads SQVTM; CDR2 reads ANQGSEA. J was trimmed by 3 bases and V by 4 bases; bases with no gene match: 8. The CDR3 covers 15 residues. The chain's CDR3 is CSVARGGTGDTEAFF. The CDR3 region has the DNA TGCAGCGTTGCGAGGGGCGGGACAGGGGACACTGAAGCTTTCTTT.